By frequency in the sample, the clone carrying this T cell receptor (beta chain) is medium-sized. These data are taken from a study of patients with pleural tuberculosis. TCRdb itself ran the reads through MiXCR, one entry per CDR3 protein. The top ten hold roughly 4% of the sample, which has just under 30,000 distinct CDR3 sequences, 18% seen once. The source material was peripheral blood. This TCR came from a human donor with pleural tuberculosis.

The CDR3 reads CASSYIQGRLVAEAFF. The CDR3 nucleotides are TGTGCCAGCAGTTACATTCAGGGGAGGCTAGTCGCTGAAGCTTTCTTT. This chain connects TRBV6-2 or TRBV6-3 to TRBJ1-1, with D tentatively TRBD1 (6 bases). The CDR3 has 16 amino acids. Trimming removed 2 bases at V and 6 bases at J, with 19 bases between. Germline V gene lookup returns CDR1 MNHEY and CDR2 SVGEGT.